What follows describes a single T cell receptor beta chain. The antigen is not known. The record originates from a study of CD8 T cells in ankylosing spondylitis. Broader study findings: Seemingly characteristic of ankylosing spondylitis blood was a TCR beta motif consisting of roughly 8 highly homologous variants. Reports of some motif variants in reactive arthritis synovial fluid and blood predate this one.

Libraries of TCR beta came from quantitative 5'-RACE with molecular barcodes. In TCRdb, the 5' RACE reads were re-called with MiXCR into one record per CDR3 protein. This table holds 650,000 to 800,000 distinct CDR3 sequences, 15% to 20% found once. The sample comprised blood, either unsorted or a sorted T cell fraction (not recorded which). This receptor was obtained from a male donor with ankylosing spondylitis.

The CDR3 here is CASSLVQGVSGNTIYF. The CDR3 nucleotides are TGTGCCAGCAGTTTGGTCCAGGGAGTGTCTGGAAACACCATATATTTT. The chain combines TRBV12-3 or TRBV12-4 with TRBJ1-3, with D possibly matching TRBD1 (5 bases). The germline V and J ends were trimmed by 3 bases and 1 base, with 13 bases remaining between them. CDR3 length equals 16 residues.